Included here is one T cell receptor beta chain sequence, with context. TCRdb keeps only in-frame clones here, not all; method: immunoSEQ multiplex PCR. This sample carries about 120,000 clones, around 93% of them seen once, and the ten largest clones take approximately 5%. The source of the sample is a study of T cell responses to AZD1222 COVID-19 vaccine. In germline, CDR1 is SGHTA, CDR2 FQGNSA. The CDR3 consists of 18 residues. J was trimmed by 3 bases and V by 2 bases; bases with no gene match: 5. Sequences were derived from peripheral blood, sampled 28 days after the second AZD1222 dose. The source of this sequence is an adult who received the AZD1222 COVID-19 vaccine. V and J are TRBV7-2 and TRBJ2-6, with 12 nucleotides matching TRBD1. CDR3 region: CASSLRGQGALGANVLTF. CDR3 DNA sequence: TGTGCCAGCAGCTTACGGGGACAGGGGGCGCTTGGGGCCAACGTCCTGACTTTC. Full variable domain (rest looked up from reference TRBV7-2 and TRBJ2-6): GAGVSQSPSNKVTEKGKDVELRCDPISGHTALYWYRQSLGQGLEFLIYFQGNSAPDKSGLPSDRFSAERTGGSVSTLTIQRTQQEDSAVYLCASSLRGQGALGANVLTFGAGSRLTVL.